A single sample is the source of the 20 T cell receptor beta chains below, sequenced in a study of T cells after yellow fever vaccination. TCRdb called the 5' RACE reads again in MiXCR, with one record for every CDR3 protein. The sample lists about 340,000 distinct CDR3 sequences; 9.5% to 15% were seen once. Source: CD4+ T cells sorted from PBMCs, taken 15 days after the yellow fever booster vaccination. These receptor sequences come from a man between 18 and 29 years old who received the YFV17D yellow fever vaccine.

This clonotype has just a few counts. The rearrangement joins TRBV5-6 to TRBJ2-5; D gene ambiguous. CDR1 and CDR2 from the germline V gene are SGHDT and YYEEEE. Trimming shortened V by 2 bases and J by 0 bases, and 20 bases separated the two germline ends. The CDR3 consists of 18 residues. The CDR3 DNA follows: TGTGCCAGCAGCTTATACCGCCCAGCAGGATACGACCAAGAGACCCAGTACTTC. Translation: CASSLYRPAGYDQETQYF. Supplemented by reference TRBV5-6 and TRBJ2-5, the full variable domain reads DAGVTQSPTHLIKTRGQQVTLRCSPKSGHDTVSWYQQALGQGPQFIFQYYEEEERQRGNFPDRFSGHQFPNYSSELNVNALLLGDSALYLCASSLYRPAGYDQETQYFGPGTRLLVL.

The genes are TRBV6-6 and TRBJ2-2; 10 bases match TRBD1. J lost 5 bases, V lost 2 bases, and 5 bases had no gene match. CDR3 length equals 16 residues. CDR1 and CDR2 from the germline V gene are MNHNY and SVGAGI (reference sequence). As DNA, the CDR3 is TGTGCCAGCAGTTACCCTATGGACAGGGGGACCGGGGAGCTGTTTTTT. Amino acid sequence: CASSYPMDRGTGELFF.

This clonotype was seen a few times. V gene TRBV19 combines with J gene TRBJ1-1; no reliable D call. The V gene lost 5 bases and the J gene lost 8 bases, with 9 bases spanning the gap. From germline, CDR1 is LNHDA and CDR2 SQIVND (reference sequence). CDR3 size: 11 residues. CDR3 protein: CASSSPWEAFF. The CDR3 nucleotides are TGTGCCAGTAGTTCCCCGTGGGAAGCTTTCTTT. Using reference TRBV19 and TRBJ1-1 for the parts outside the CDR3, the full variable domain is DGGITQSPKYLFRKEGQNVTLSCEQNLNHDAMYWYRQDPGQGLRLIYYSQIVNDFQKGDIAEGYSVSREKKESFPLTVTSAQKNPTAFYLCASSSPWEAFFGQGTRLTVV.

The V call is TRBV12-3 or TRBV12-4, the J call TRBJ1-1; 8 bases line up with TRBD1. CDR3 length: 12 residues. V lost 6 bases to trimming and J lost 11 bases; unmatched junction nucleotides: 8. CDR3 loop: CASSPDRVLAFF. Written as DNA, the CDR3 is TGTGCCAGCAGCCCGGACAGGGTTTTGGCTTTCTTT.

In nucleotides, the CDR3 is TGTGCCAGCTCACCACGCGGGGCCGGGGGCAATCAGCCCCAGCATTTT. Its translation: CASSPRGAGGNQPQHF. This chain uses TRBV18 with TRBJ1-5, with D possibly TRBD1 on 5 matching bases. V lost 1 base and J 2 bases, leaving 12 bases between the germline ends. The germline gives CDR1 KGHSH, CDR2 LQKENI. The CDR3 has 16 amino acids.

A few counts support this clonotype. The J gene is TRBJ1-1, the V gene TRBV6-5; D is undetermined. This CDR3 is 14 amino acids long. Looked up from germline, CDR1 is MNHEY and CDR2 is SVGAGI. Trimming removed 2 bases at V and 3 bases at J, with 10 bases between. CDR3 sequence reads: CASSYHTGDTEAFF. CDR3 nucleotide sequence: TGTGCCAGCAGTTACCATACCGGGGACACTGAAGCTTTCTTT.

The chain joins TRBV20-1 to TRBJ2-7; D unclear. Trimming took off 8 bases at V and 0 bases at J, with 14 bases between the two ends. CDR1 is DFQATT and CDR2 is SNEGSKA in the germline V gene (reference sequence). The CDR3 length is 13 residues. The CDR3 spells CSPIQESSYEQYF. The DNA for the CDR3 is TGCAGTCCAATTCAAGAGAGCTCCTACGAGCAGTACTTC.

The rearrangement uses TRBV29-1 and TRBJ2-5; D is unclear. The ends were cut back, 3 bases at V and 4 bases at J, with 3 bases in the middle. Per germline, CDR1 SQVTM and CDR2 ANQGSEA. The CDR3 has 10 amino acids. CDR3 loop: CSVEGETQYF. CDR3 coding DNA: TGCAGCGTTGAGGGAGAGACCCAGTACTTC.

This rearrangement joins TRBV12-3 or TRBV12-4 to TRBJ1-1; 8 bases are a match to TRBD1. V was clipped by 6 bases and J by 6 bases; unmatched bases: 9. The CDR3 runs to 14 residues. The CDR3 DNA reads TGTGCCAGCAGCTCTCAGGGGGCTATTGCTGAAGCTTTCTTT. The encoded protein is CASSSQGAIAEAFF.

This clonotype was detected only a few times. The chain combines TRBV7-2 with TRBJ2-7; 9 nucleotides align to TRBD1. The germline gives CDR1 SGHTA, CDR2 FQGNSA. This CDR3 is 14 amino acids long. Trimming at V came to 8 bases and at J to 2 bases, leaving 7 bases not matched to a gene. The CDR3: CASVTGTGPYEQYF. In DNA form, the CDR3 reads TGTGCCAGCGTTACCGGGACAGGGCCCTACGAGCAGTACTTC.

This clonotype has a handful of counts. In DNA, the CDR3 is TGTGCCAGCAGTTTGATCGGACAGGCCTATGGCTACACCTTC. Its translation is CASSLIGQAYGYTF. This chain joins TRBV12-3 or TRBV12-4 and TRBJ1-2, with 7 bases fitting TRBD1. V trimming: 3 bases; J trimming: 4 bases; junction bases outside the gene matches: 5. The CDR3 loop spans 14 amino acids.

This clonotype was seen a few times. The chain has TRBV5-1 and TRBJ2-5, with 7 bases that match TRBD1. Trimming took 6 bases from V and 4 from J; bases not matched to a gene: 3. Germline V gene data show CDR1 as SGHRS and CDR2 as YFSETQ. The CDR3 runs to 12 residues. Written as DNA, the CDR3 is TGCGCCAGCAACAGGGGAAGAGAGACCCAGTACTTC. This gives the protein CASNRGRETQYF.

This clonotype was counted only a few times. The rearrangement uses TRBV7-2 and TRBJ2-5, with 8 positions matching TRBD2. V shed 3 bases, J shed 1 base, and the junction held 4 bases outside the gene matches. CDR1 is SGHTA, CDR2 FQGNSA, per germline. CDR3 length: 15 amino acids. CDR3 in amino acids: CASSLWRGAQETQYF. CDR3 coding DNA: TGTGCCAGCAGCTTGTGGCGGGGGGCCCAAGAGACCCAGTACTTC.

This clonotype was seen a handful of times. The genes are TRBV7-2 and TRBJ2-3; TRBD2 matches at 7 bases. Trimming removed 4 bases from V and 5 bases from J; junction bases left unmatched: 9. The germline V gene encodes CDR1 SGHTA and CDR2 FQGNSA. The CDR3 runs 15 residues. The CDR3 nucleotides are TGTGCCAGCAGCTCGAATCGCGGGGGTCTAGATACGCAGTATTTT. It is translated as CASSSNRGGLDTQYF.

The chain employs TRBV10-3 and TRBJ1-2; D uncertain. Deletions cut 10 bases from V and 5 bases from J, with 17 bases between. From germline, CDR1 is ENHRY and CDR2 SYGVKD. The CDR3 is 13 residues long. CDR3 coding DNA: TGTGCCACGGGGAGTCCAGGTCTTTATGGCTACACCTTC. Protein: CATGSPGLYGYTF.

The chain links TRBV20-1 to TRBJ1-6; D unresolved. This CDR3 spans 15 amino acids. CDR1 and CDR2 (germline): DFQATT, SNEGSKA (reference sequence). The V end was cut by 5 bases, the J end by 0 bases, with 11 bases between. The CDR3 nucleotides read TGCAGTGCTCTTGGACGGAACTCCTATAATTCACCCCTCCACTTT. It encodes CSALGRNSYNSPLHF.

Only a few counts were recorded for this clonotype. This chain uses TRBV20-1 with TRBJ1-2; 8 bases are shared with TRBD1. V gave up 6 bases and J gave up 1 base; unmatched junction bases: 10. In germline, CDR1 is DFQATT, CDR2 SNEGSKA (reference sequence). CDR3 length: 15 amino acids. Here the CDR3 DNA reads TGCAGTGCCGGACAGGGATCAACCAGTAACTATGGCTACACCTTC. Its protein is CSAGQGSTSNYGYTF.

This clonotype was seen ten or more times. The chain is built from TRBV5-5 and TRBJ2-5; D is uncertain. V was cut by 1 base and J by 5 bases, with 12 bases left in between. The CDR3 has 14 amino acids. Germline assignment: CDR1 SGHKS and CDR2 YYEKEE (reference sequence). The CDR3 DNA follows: TGTGCCAGCAGCTTGAGAGCCCAGGCGGAGACCCAGTACTTC. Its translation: CASSLRAQAETQYF.

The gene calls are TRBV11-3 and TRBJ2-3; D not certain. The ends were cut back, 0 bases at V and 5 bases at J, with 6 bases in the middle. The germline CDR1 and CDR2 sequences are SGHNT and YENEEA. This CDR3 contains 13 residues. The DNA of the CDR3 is TGTGCCAGCAGCTTAGATCTTCTAGATACGCAGTATTTT. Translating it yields CASSLDLLDTQYF.

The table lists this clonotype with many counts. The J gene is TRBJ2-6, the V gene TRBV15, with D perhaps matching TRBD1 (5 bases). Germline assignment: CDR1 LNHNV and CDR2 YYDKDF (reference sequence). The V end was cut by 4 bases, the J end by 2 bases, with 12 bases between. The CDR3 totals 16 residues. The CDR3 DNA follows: TGTGCCACCAGCACCCATGGGGCGGCTGGGGCCAACGTCCTGACTTTC. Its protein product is CATSTHGAAGANVLTF.